This T cell receptor beta chain came from a study of shared clonotypes between healthy human individuals. Worth noting for this clone: Antigen: not known.

Notes on the study in general: Clonotype sharing across a few donors was observed for approximately 5% of naive CD4 clonotypes.

Clones were sequenced by immunoSEQ multiplex PCR, and TCRdb holds only the in-frame ones, with some missing. The data contain about 2.4 million clones, approximately 92% of them seen just once; the ten biggest clones take up over 0.12%. The CDR3 loop spans 15 amino acids. Germline V gene lookup returns CDR1 ENHRY and CDR2 SYGVKD. J was trimmed by 2 bases and V by 4 bases; bases with no gene match: 6. This chain connects TRBV10-3 to TRBJ1-2, with 8 nucleotides matching TRBD1. This clonotype was sampled from a man in his late teens or twenties in good health. The sequencing sample was made of naive CD4+ T cells sorted from blood. Subset meaning: CD45RA+ positively selected. The CDR3 DNA reads TGTGCCATCAGTGGACAGGGGCATTTGAACTATGGCTACACCTTC. Encoded protein: CAISGQGHLNYGYTF.